This T cell receptor (beta chain) was recorded in a study of shared clonotypes between healthy human individuals. Findings and caveats of the study: Generation probability values for non-shared clonotypes were lower than those for clonotypes shared by all four donors. The authors sampled blood alone, and tissue repertoires likely differ.

Sequenced by immunoSEQ multiplex PCR; TCRdb stores in-frame clones only, minus some. The sample consists of roughly 760,000 clones, around two thirds of them appearing once. This clone was detected only once. Its antigen is unidentified. Every contributor of samples was a Caucasian grown-up residing in Nashville, Tennessee. The source material was memory CD4+ T cells sorted from blood. Subset specified: CD45RA-negative fraction. The sequence derives from a woman under 40 in good health.

The CDR3 bases are TGTGCCAGCTCACCACCCGGGACTAGAGGCGTCGGGGAGACCCAGTACTTC. This sequence encodes CASSPPGTRGVGETQYF. The chain recombines TRBV18 with TRBJ2-5; 8 nucleotides match TRBD2. J was trimmed by 5 bases and V by 0 bases; bases with no gene match: 11. CDR1 KGHSH and CDR2 LQKENI come from the germline V gene. This CDR3 has 17 amino acids.